This T cell receptor beta chain derives from a study of T cell repertoires in cytomegalovirus infection. TCRdb called the reads again in MiXCR, with one record for every CDR3 protein. In the table there are 400,000 or so distinct CDR3 sequences, approximately 31% of which are singletons. CDR1 is MNHNS, CDR2 SASEGT, per germline. The CDR3 consists of 14 residues. V lost 1 base to trimming and J lost 2 bases, with 7 bases between them. Sequenced input: PBMCs. The chain joins TRBV6-1 to TRBJ2-3; D is unclear. The sequence was obtained from a human donor in good health (CMV status not recorded). Some clones in this sample may be carry-over from other donors' samples. The CDR3 DNA reads TGTGCCAGCAGTGAAGGGCATATCACAGATACGCAGTATTTT. Residues: CASSEGHITDTQYF.